The 21 T cell receptor beta chains given below trace back to one sample, sequenced in a study of blood T cell repertoires in COVID-19. Sequencing used immunoSEQ multiplex PCR; TCRdb keeps in-frame clones, though not all of them. The table includes 150,000 to 200,000 clones, about 76% detected once. Sequences were obtained from peripheral blood. The source of these receptors is a woman in her 50s with active or convalescent COVID-19.

This clone was seen more than once but under ten times. The same CDR3 is also encoded by other DNA sequences in this sample. The chain couples TRBV18 to TRBJ1-2, with 7 bases lining up with TRBD1. The CDR3 totals 13 residues. The trim removed 0 bases at V and 7 bases at J, leaving 2 bases unmatched. Germline V gives CDR1 KGHSH, CDR2 LQKENI. The CDR3 DNA is TGTGCCAGCTCACCACCTGACAGGGTTGGCTACACCTTC. It is translated as CASSPPDRVGYTF.

V and J are TRBV3-1 (or the pseudogene TRBV3-2) and TRBJ2-7; 7 bases are shared with TRBD2. In germline, CDR1 is LGHDT, CDR2 YNNKEL (reference sequence). With V trimmed by 1 base and J by 3 bases, 3 bases remained unmatched. The CDR3 extends over 14 amino acids. This CDR3 reads CASSQAGGFYEQYF. The CDR3 DNA reads as TGTGCCAGCAGCCAAGCGGGAGGTTTCTACGAGCAGTACTTC.

This clone was detected a few times. The J gene is TRBJ1-4, the V gene TRBV5-4, with D perhaps TRBD1 (5 bases). Trimming took 2 bases from V and 1 from J, leaving 6 bases between them. The CDR3 extends over 14 amino acids. Looked up from germline, CDR1 is SGHNT and CDR2 is YYREEE (reference sequence). The CDR3, as DNA: TGTGCCAGCAGCTTCGACAGAACTAATGAAAAACTGTTTTTT. Its translation: CASSFDRTNEKLFF.

In this sample, this clone turned up a few times. The chain employs TRBV28 and TRBJ1-1; 7 positions agree with TRBD1. The V gene's germline CDR1 is MDHEN and CDR2 SYDVKM. Trimming at V came to 2 bases and at J to 1 base, leaving 4 bases not matched to a gene. The CDR3 is made up of 15 amino acids. The chain's CDR3 is CASSLARTGNTEAFF. CDR3 nucleotides: TGTGCCAGCAGTTTAGCCAGGACAGGGAACACTGAAGCTTTCTTT.

This chain uses TRBV11-3 with TRBJ2-7; TRBD2 matches at 7 bases. CDR3 length equals 13 residues. Germline assignment: CDR1 SGHNT and CDR2 YENEEA. The V and J ends lost 5 bases and 7 bases, in that order; junction bases with no gene match: 8. In nucleotides, the CDR3 is TGTGCCAGCAGCGAAGGACCAGCGGGGGAGCAGTACTTC. Translating it yields CASSEGPAGEQYF.

The chain joins TRBV4-3 to TRBJ1-1; 7 bases are a match to TRBD1. V trimming: 2 bases; J trimming: 7 bases; junction bases outside the gene matches: 4. Germline-derived CDR1 and CDR2 are LGHNA and YSLEER. CDR3 length equals 13 residues. The CDR3 DNA is TGCGCCAGCAGCCAAAACACAGGGGATGAAGCTTTCTTT. Translating it yields CASSQNTGDEAFF.

The gene calls are TRBV27 and TRBJ1-5; unclear D gene. The germline V and J ends were trimmed by 7 bases and 1 base, with 20 bases remaining between them. Germline V gene data show CDR1 as MNHEY and CDR2 as SMNVEV (reference sequence). The CDR3 totals 17 residues. The CDR3 DNA sequence: TGTGCCAGCAAAATTATCACACAGAAGTGGAGCAATCAGCCCCAGCATTTT. Amino acid sequence: CASKIITQKWSNQPQHF.

This clone was observed once. This chain's CDR3 is CASSLSGEGLGNTIYF. The DNA for the CDR3 is TGCGCCAGCAGCCTTTCGGGAGAGGGGCTTGGAAACACCATATATTTT. This chain links TRBV4-1 with TRBJ1-3; D possibly corresponds to TRBD1 (5 bases). The CDR3 is made up of 16 amino acids. V was shortened by 4 bases and J by 3 bases, with 16 bases between the two germline ends. The germline CDR1 and CDR2 sequences are MGHRA and YSYEKL.

The V gene is TRBV9, the J gene TRBJ1-1; 10 nucleotides agree with TRBD1. The V gene's germline CDR1 is SGDLS and CDR2 YYNGEE. The CDR3 contains 15 residues. V was pared by 4 bases and J by 1 base, with 4 bases of the junction left unmatched. This chain's CDR3 is CASSPRDRGNTEAFF. Written as DNA, the CDR3 is TGTGCCAGCAGCCCTCGGGACAGGGGGAACACTGAAGCTTTCTTT.

V usage is TRBV19 and J usage is TRBJ2-5; TRBD2 aligns across 12 bases. J lost 1 base, V lost 5 bases, and 5 bases had no gene match. Germline assignment: CDR1 LNHDA and CDR2 SQIVND (reference sequence). The CDR3 runs to 16 residues. The CDR3 bases are TGTGCCAGTAGTCCGGGACTAGCGGGTGGCCAAGAGACCCAGTACTTC. Its translation is CASSPGLAGGQETQYF.

V usage is TRBV7-8 and J usage is TRBJ1-5; 7 bases are shared with TRBD1. Germline lookup yields CDR1 SGHVS and CDR2 FQNEAQ. V lost 0 bases to trimming and J lost 6 bases; unmatched junction nucleotides: 5. The CDR3 covers 15 residues. The CDR3 here is CASSLAWTGGQPQHF. The CDR3, as DNA: TGTGCCAGCAGCTTAGCCTGGACAGGAGGTCAGCCCCAGCATTTT.

This clone appeared a few times. The chain links TRBV10-3 to TRBJ1-6; no firm D call. From germline, CDR1 is ENHRY and CDR2 SYGVKD. Trimming removed 0 bases at V and 10 bases at J, with 13 bases between. This CDR3 has 15 amino acids. In nucleotides, the CDR3 is TGTGCCATCAGTGAGTCTGGAGGGTTAGACTCACCCCTCCACTTT. Its protein product is CAISESGGLDSPLHF.

The chain couples TRBV5-6 to TRBJ2-7; 12 bases agree with TRBD2. The CDR3 is 15 residues long. Germline V gene data show CDR1 as SGHDT and CDR2 as YYEEEE. With 3 bases clipped from V and 5 bases from J, the junction kept 6 bases outside the gene matches. The CDR3 loop is CASSSLAGGKHEQYF. CDR3 sequence (DNA): TGTGCCAGCAGCTCCCTAGCGGGGGGGAAGCACGAGCAGTACTTC.

This clone has only a few counts. V is TRBV6-2 or TRBV6-3 and J is TRBJ1-6, with a tentative D call TRBD1 (6 bases). V lost 5 bases to trimming and J lost 5 bases, with 13 bases between them. There are 15 residues in the CDR3. Germline CDR1 is MNHEY and CDR2 is SVGEGT. CDR3 in DNA: TGTGCCAGCAGTCTCGGGACACAAAATAATTCACCCCTCCACTTT. As protein: CASSLGTQNNSPLHF.

The J gene is TRBJ1-1, the V gene TRBV4-3; tentatively, D is TRBD1 (6 bases). Trimming removed 4 bases at V and 1 base at J, with 19 bases between. Germline CDR1 reads LGHNA; CDR2 reads YSLEER. The CDR3 extends over 17 amino acids. The DNA of the CDR3 is TGCGCCAGCAGCCGCCAGGGGAAGGTTGCGGGGAACACTGAAGCTTTCTTT. Translated: CASSRQGKVAGNTEAFF.

The V gene is TRBV14, the J gene TRBJ2-5, with 14 nucleotides matching TRBD2. Per the germline V gene, CDR1 is SGHDN and CDR2 is FVKESK. CDR3 length: 20 amino acids. The V segment lost 0 bases and the J segment 5 bases; nucleotides outside the gene matches: 14. Here the CDR3 DNA reads TGTGCCAGCAGCCAAGACGCGCCTTCGGGACTAGCGGGAGAGGGGGAGACCCAGTACTTC. Translating it yields CASSQDAPSGLAGEGETQYF.

The J gene is TRBJ2-5, the V gene TRBV7-3; TRBD1 agrees at 7 bases. V was clipped by 2 bases and J by 5 bases; unmatched bases: 5. The CDR3 is made up of 14 amino acids. CDR1 and CDR2 (germline): SGHTA, FQGTGA. Written as DNA, the CDR3 is TGTGCCAGCAGCTTAGAGGGGGCCTGGGAGACCCAGTACTTC. Translation gives CASSLEGAWETQYF.

The chain carries TRBV30 and TRBJ1-2; 9 bases match TRBD1. The CDR3 covers 14 residues. J was trimmed by 2 bases and V by 1 base; bases with no gene match: 2. CDR1 GTSNPN and CDR2 SVGIG come from the germline V gene (reference sequence). The DNA of the CDR3 is TGTGCCTGGAGTGAGGGGACAGGGAACTATGGCTACACCTTC. Translated, it gives CAWSEGTGNYGYTF.

This sequence joins TRBV5-1 and TRBJ2-2; D is possibly TRBD1 (6 bases). V lost 4 bases, J lost 4 bases, and 11 bases lay in between. Germline V gene data show CDR1 as SGHRS and CDR2 as YFSETQ. The CDR3 is made up of 14 amino acids. DNA of the CDR3: TGCGCCAGCAGCATGACAGGCGGCACCGGGGAGCTGTTTTTT. Amino acids: CASSMTGGTGELFF.

V and J are TRBV7-6 and TRBJ2-1; TRBD2 matches at 7 bases. After removal of 11 bases from V and 7 bases from J, the junction contained 14 bases not matched to a gene. The CDR3 runs to 14 residues. CDR1 is SGHVS and CDR2 is FNYEAQ in the germline V gene. The CDR3 reads CASQHGTTANEQFF. The CDR3 DNA is TGTGCCTCCCAACACGGGACTACCGCGAATGAGCAGTTCTTC.

The chain links TRBV21-1 to TRBJ2-3; the tabulated D call, TRBD2, remains unverified against the DNA. TRBV21-1 is a recognized pseudogene. CDR3 length: 16 residues. CDR3: CASSKGFREPADTQYF. CDR3 DNA: TGTGCCAGCAGCAAAGGTTTTAGGGAGCCCGCAGATACGCAGTATTTT.